This T cell receptor beta chain emerged from a study of sequential checkpoint blockade in melanoma. V lost 2 bases to trimming and J lost 11 bases; unmatched junction nucleotides: 13. The CDR3 covers 17 residues. CDR1 and CDR2 from the germline V gene are SNHLY and FYNNEI. This clone was found once. Libraries were prepared by immunoSEQ multiplex PCR; TCRdb keeps only in-frame clonotypes and omits some of them. The table has several thousand clones, 50% to 60% seen once. Treatment meaning: randomized to nivolumab then ipilimumab (arm A) or the reverse (arm B). DNA-damaging chemotherapy had not been given to any patient beforehand.

The chain carries TRBV2 and TRBJ2-2, with TRBD2 identical over 11 bases. Sequenced here: CD8+ T cells sorted from blood (inferred from file names), sampled from a patient given nivolumab and ipilimumab in sequence. The clonotype comes from a human donor with melanoma. The CDR3 region is CASSESRLAGGRGELFF. The CDR3 bases are TGTGCCAGCAGTGAAAGCCGGCTAGCGGGGGGTCGGGGAGAGCTGTTTTTT.